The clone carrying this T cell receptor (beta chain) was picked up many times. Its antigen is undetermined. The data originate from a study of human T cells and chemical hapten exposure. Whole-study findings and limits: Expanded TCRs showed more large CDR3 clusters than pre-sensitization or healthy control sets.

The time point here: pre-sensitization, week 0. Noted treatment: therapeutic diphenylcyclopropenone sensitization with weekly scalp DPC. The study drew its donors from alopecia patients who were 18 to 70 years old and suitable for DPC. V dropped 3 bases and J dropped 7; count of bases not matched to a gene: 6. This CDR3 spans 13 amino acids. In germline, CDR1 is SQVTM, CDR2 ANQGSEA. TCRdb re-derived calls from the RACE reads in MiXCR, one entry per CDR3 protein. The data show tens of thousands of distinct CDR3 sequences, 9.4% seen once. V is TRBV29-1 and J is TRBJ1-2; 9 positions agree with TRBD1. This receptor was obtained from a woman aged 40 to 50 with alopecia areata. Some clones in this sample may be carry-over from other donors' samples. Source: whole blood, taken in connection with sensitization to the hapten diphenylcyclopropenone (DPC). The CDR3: CSVEPGQGRGYTF. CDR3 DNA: TGCAGCGTTGAGCCGGGACAGGGACGTGGCTACACCTTC.